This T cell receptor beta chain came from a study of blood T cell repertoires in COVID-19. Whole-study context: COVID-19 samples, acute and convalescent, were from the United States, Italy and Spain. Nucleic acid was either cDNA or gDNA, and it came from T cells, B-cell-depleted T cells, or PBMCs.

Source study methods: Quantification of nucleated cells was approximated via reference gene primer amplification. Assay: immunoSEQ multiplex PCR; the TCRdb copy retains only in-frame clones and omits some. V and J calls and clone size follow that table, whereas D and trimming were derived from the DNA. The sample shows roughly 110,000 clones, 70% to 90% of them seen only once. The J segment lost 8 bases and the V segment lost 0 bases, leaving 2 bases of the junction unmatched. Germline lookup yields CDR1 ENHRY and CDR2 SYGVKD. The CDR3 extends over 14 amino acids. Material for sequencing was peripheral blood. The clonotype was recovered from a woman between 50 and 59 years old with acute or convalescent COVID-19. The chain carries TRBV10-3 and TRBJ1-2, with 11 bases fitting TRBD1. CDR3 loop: CAISESGQGGGYTF. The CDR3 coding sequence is TGTGCCATCAGTGAGTCGGGACAGGGGGGCGGCTACACCTTC.